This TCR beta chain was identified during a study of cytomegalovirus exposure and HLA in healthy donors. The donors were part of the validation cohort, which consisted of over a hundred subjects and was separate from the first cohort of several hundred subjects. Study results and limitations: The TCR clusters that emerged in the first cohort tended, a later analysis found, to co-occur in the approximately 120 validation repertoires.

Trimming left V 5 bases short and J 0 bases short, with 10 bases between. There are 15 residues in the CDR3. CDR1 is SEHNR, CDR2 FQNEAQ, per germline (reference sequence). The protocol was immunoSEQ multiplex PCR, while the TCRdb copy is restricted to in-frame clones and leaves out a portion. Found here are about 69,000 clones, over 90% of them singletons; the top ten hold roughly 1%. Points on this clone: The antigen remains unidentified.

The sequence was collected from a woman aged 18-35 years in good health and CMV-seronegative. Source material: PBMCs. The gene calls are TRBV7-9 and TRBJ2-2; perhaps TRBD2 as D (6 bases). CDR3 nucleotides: TGTGCCAGCAGCGTGGGACTCCCGAACACCGGGGAGCTGTTTTTT. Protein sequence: CASSVGLPNTGELFF.